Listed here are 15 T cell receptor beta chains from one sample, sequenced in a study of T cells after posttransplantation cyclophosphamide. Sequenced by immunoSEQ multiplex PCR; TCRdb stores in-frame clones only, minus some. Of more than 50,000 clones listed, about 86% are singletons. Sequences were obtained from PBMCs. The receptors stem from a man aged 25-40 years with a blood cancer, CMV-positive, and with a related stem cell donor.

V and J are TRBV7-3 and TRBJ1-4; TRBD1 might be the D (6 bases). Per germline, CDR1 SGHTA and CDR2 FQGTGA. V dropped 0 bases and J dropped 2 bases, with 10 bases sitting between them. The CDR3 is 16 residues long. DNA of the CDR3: TGTGCCAGCAGCTTAACCGGGGGGCTTACTAATGAAAAACTGTTTTTT. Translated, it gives CASSLTGGLTNEKLFF.

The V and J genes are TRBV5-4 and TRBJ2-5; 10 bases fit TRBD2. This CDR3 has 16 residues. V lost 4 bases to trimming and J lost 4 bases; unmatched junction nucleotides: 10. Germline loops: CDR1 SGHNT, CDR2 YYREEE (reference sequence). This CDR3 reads CASSVASGSFGETQYF. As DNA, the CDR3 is TGTGCCAGCAGCGTGGCTAGCGGGAGTTTTGGAGAGACCCAGTACTTC.

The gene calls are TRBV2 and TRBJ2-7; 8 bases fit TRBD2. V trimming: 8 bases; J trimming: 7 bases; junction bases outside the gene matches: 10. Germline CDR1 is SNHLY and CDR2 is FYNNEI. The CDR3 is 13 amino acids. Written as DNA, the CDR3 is TGTGCCAGCTGGGTAGCGGGACCTGAAGAGCAGTACTTC. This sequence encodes CASWVAGPEEQYF.

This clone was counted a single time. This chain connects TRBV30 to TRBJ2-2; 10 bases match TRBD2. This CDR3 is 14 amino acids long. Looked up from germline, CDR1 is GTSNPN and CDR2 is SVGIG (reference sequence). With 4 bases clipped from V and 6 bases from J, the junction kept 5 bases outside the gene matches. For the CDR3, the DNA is TGTGCCTGGATCGTTAGCGGGAGGCCCGGGGAGCTGTTTTTT. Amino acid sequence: CAWIVSGRPGELFF. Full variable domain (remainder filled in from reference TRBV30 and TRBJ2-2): SQTIHQWPATLVQPVGSPLSLECTVEGTSNPNLYWYRQAAGRGLQLLFYSVGIGQISSEVPQNLSASRPQDRQFILSSKKLLLSDSGFYLCAWIVSGRPGELFFGEGSRLTVL.

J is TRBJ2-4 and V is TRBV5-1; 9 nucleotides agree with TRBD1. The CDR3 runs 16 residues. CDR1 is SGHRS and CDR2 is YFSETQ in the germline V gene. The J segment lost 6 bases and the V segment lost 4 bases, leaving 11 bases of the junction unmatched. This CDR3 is CASSRTGAQITNIQYF. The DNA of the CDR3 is TGCGCCAGCAGCCGGACAGGGGCTCAGATAACAAACATTCAGTACTTC.

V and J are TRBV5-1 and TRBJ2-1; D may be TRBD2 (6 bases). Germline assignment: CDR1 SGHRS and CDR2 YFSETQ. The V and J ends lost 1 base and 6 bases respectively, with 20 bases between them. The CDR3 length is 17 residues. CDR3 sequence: CASSLLVFGGAGNEQFF. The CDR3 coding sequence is TGCGCCAGCAGCTTGTTGGTATTTGGGGGAGCGGGCAATGAGCAGTTCTTC.

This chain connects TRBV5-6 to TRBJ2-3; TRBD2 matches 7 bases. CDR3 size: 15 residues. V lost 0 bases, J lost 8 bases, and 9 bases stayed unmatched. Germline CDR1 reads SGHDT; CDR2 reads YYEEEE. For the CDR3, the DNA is TGTGCCAGCAGCTTGGACAATTGGGGGAGGGGTACGCAGTATTTT. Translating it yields CASSLDNWGRGTQYF.

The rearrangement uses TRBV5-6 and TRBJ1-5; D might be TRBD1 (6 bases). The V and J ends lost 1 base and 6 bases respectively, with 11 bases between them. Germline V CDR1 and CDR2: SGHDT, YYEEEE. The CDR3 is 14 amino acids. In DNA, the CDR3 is TGTGCCAGCAGCTTGCGGGGGGCAGGTCAGCCCCAGCATTTT. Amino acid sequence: CASSLRGAGQPQHF. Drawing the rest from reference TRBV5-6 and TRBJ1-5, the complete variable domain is DAGVTQSPTHLIKTRGQQVTLRCSPKSGHDTVSWYQQALGQGPQFIFQYYEEEERQRGNFPDRFSGHQFPNYSSELNVNALLLGDSALYLCASSLRGAGQPQHFGDGTRLSIL.

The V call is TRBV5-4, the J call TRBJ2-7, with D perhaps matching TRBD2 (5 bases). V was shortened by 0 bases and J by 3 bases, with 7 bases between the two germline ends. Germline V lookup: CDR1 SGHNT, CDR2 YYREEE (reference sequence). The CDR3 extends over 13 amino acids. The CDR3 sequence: CASSLGGVYEQYF. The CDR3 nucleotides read TGTGCCAGCAGCTTGGGGGGAGTCTACGAGCAGTACTTC.

CDR3 nucleotide sequence: TGTGCCAGCAGCAAGGGACAGGCCGTATATAGCAATCAGCCCCAGCATTTT. It specifies CASSKGQAVYSNQPQHF. The chain links TRBV27 to TRBJ1-5; TRBD1 agrees at 8 bases. This CDR3 comprises 17 residues. Losses at the gene ends were 6 bases for V and 0 bases for J; bases not matched to a gene: 10. CDR1 is MNHEY, CDR2 SMNVEV, per germline (reference sequence).

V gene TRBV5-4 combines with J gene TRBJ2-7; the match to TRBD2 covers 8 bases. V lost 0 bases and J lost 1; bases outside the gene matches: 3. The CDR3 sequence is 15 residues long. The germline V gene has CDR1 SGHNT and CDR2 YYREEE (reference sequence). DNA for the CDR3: TGTGCCAGCAGCTTGGGCGGGACTAGGTCCTACGAGCAGTACTTC. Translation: CASSLGGTRSYEQYF.

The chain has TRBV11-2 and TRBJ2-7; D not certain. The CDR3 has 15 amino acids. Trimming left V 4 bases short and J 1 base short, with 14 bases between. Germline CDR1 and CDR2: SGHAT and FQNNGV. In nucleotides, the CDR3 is TGTGCCAGCAGCTCCGGGTTTGGCCGATCCTACGAGCAGTACTTC. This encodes CASSSGFGRSYEQYF. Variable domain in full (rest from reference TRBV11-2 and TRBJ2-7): EAGVAQSPRYKIIEKRQSVAFWCNPISGHATLYWYQQILGQGPKLLIQFQNNGVVDDSQLPKDRFSAERLKGVDSTLKIQPAKLEDSAVYLCASSSGFGRSYEQYFGPGTRLTVT.

CDR3: CASSQPIQGLRSYEQYF. As DNA, the CDR3 is TGCGCCAGCAGCCAACCAATACAGGGGCTAAGATCCTACGAGCAGTACTTC. The chain has TRBV4-1 and TRBJ2-7, with TRBD1 matching 7 bases. The V gene's germline CDR1 is MGHRA and CDR2 YSYEKL. This CDR3 is 17 amino acids long. The J segment lost 1 base and the V segment lost 2 bases, leaving 11 bases of the junction unmatched.

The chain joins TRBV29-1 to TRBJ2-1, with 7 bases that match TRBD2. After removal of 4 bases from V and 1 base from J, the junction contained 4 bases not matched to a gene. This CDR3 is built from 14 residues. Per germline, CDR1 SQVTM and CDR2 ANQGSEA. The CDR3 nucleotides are TGCAGCGTTGTGTTGGGGGGGTCCTACAATGAGCAGTTCTTC. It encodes CSVVLGGSYNEQFF.

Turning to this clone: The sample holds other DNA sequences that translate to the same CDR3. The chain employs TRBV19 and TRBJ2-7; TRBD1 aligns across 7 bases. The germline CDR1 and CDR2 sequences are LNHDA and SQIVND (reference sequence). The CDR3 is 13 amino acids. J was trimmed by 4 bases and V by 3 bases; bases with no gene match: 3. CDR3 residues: CASSINRGYEQYF. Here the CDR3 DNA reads TGTGCCAGTAGTATTAACAGGGGATACGAGCAGTACTTC.